This TCR beta chain was sequenced during a study of tumor-infiltrating lymphocytes in primary liver carcinoma. Study context: Participating patients were men and women between 30 and 69 years old.

Remarks on this clonotype: The junction departs from the called germline gene at one end, perhaps through a read error.

TCR beta cDNA was made from around 460 ng total RNA with a constant-region primer. It was through three nested multiplex PCR rounds of slightly modified ARM-PCR that TCR beta libraries arose. From the multiplex PCR reads, TCRdb called clonotypes with MiXCR, one entry per CDR3 protein. The sample holds some 64,000 distinct CDR3 sequences, about three quarters seen once. The study co-extracted DNA and RNA from around 20-30 mg of unsorted bulk tissue. Primary liver carcinoma, confirmed by histopathology, was surgically resected. Donors were untreated and chronically infected with HBV. Every tumor contributed samples taken at five separate regions. Specimen: liver tumor tissue from sampling region 4. Subset reported: tumor region T4, right-lateral pole. The sequence was collected from a man aged 40-49 years with primary liver carcinoma and hepatitis B virus infection.

Here the CDR3 DNA reads TGTGCCAGCAGGAAAGGAACTAGCGGGAGGACGTATACGCAATATTTT. It encodes CASRKGTSGRTYTQYF. The V gene is TRBV6-6, the J gene TRBJ2-3; 12 bases map to TRBD2. The CDR3 runs to 16 residues. CDR1 and CDR2 (germline): MNHNY, SVGAGI (reference sequence).